This T cell receptor (beta chain) derives from a study of T cell changes during pregnancy in multiple sclerosis. Germline V gives CDR1 SEHNR, CDR2 FQNEAQ (reference sequence). This CDR3 is 17 amino acids long. V lost 8 bases and J lost 8; bases outside the gene matches: 21. Produced via immunoSEQ multiplex PCR; TCRdb's table is partial and in-frame only. Counted here are 40,000 to 60,000 clones, under 90% occurring once; the ten biggest clones make up under 1.5%. This receptor was identified in a female donor in good health, enrolled as a control in a pregnancy study. This chain connects TRBV7-9 to TRBJ2-1; 7 nucleotides agree with TRBD2. Sequencing used peripheral blood, obtained in the first trimester of pregnancy. CDR3 loop: CASDRSLAGGNTHEQFF. The CDR3 nucleotides are TGTGCCAGCGATCGGAGTTTAGCGGGTGGTAACACCCATGAGCAGTTCTTC.